This TCR beta chain derives from a study of glioma-infiltrating T cells after dendritic cell vaccination. Looking at the study overall: The vaccine used monocyte-derived dendritic cells pulsed overnight with autologous tumor lysate. Patients received three intradermal dendritic cell vaccine injections at biweekly intervals.

Time point defined: after dendritic cell vaccination, including at tumor progression/relapse. Patients had residual fresh-frozen tumor tissue and more than two years of survival data. Produced via immunoSEQ multiplex PCR; TCRdb's table is partial and in-frame only. The data contain tens of thousands of clones, approximately 75% of them seen just once; the ten biggest clones take up approximately 2.1%. CDR1 SGHRS and CDR2 YFSETQ come from the germline V gene. The CDR3 runs 15 residues. V lost 3 bases to trimming and J lost 0 bases, with 9 bases between them. The clonotype was recovered from a human donor with glioblastoma. The chain has TRBV5-1 and TRBJ2-2; no definite D call. This specimen was blood, taken after dendritic cell vaccination. CDR3 region: CASSSKSANTGELFF. The CDR3 DNA reads TGCGCCAGCAGCTCAAAATCGGCGAACACCGGGGAGCTGTTTTTT.